Presented here are 3 T cell receptor beta chains from one specimen sequenced in a study of cytotoxic CD8 clonotypes in ibrutinib-treated CLL. Only in-frame clones appear in the TCRdb table, and some are missing; sequencing was by immunoSEQ multiplex PCR. The sample has roughly 190,000 clones; over 60% are singletons. The input for sequencing was PBMCs, taken after 24 months of ibrutinib treatment. Source of these receptors: a human donor with chronic lymphocytic leukemia.

This clone was counted only a few times. This chain joins TRBV10-1 and TRBJ2-7; TRBD1 matches 9 bases. Germline trimming cut 7 bases from V and 0 bases from J; bases unmatched to any gene: 4. CDR3 length: 14 amino acids. Per germline, CDR1 WNHNN and CDR2 SYGVQD (reference sequence). For the CDR3, the DNA is TGCGCCAGCAAACTGACAGGGGGCTCCTACGAGCAGTACTTC. Translated, it gives CASKLTGGSYEQYF.

The chain couples TRBV7-2 to TRBJ2-5; possible D gene TRBD2, 6 bases. The CDR3 has 14 amino acids. Germline V gives CDR1 SGHTA, CDR2 FQGNSA. V gave up 5 bases and J gave up 5 bases, with 15 bases separating them. The CDR3 region is CASSPPEGWETQYF. The CDR3 DNA is TGTGCCAGCAGCCCCCCGGAGGGCTGGGAGACCCAGTACTTC.

The sample holds a few counts of this clone. The V gene is TRBV19, the J gene TRBJ2-7, with 9 bases fitting TRBD2. V gave up 5 bases and J gave up 0 bases; unmatched junction bases: 8. CDR3 length: 16 residues. Germline-derived CDR1 and CDR2 are LNHDA and SQIVND (reference sequence). The CDR3 region is CASSPVGREGSYEQYF. The CDR3 DNA reads TGTGCCAGTAGTCCGGTGGGGCGGGAGGGCTCCTACGAGCAGTACTTC. Complete variable domain (other parts from reference TRBV19 and TRBJ2-7): DGGITQSPKYLFRKEGQNVTLSCEQNLNHDAMYWYRQDPGQGLRLIYYSQIVNDFQKGDIAEGYSVSREKKESFPLTVTSAQKNPTAFYLCASSPVGREGSYEQYFGPGTRLTVT.